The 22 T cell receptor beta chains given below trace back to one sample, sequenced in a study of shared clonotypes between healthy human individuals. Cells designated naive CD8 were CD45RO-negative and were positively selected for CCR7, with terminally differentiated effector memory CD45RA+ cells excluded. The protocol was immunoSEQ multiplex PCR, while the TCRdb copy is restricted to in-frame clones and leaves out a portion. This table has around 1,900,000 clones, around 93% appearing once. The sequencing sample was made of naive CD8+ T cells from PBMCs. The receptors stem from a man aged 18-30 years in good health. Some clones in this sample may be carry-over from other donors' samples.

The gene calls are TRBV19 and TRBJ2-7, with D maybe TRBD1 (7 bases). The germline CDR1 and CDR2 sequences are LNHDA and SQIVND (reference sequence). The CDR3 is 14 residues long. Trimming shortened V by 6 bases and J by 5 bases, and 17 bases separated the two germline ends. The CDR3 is CASSPDGGGDEQYF. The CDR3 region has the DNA TGTGCCAGTAGCCCGGATGGAGGGGGCGACGAGCAGTACTTC.

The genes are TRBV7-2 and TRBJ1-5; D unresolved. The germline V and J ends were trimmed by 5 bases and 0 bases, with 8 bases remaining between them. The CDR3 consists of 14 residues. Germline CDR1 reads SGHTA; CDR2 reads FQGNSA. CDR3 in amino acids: CASSQRYSNQPQHF. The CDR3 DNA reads TGTGCCAGCAGCCAAAGGTATAGCAATCAGCCCCAGCATTTT.

CDR3 in amino acids: CASSLASDQVFF. The CDR3 DNA is TGTGCCAGCAGTTTAGCATCGGACCAGGTGTTTTTT. The chain uses TRBV27 and TRBJ1-4; no clear D gene. The CDR3 is made up of 12 amino acids. Per the germline V gene, CDR1 is MNHEY and CDR2 is SMNVEV (reference sequence). Trimming pared 2 bases from V and 15 bases from J, leaving 13 bases between.

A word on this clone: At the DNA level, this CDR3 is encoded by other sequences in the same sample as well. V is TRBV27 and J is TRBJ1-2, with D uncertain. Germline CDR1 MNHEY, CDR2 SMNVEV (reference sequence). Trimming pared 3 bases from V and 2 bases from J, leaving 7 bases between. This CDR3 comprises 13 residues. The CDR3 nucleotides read TGTGCCAGCAGTTTTGGGTACAACTATGGCTACACCTTC. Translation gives CASSFGYNYGYTF.

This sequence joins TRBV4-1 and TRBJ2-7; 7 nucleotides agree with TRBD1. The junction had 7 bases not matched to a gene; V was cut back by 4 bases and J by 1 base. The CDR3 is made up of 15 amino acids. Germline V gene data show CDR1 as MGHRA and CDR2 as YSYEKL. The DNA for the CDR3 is TGCGCCAGCAGCCTAAGGGGGACAGAATCCTACGAGCAGTACTTC. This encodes CASSLRGTESYEQYF.

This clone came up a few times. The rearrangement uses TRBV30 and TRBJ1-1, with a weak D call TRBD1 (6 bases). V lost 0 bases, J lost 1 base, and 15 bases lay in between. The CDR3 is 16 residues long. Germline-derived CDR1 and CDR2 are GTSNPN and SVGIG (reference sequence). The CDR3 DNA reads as TGTGCCTGGAGTGTATTTAGCGGGGGCGGGAACACTGAAGCTTTCTTT. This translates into CAWSVFSGGGNTEAFF.

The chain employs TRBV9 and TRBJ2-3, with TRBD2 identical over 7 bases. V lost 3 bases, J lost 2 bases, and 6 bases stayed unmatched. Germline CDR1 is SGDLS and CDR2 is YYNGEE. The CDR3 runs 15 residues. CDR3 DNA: TGTGCCAGCAGCGCCAGCGGGACGGACACAGATACGCAGTATTTT. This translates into CASSASGTDTDTQYF.

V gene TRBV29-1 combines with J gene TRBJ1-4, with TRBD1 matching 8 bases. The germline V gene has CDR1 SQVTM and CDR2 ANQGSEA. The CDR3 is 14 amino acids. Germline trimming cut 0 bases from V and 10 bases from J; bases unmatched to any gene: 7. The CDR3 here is CSVEDGRTGTKLFF. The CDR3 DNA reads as TGCAGCGTTGAAGATGGTAGGACAGGGACAAAACTGTTTTTT.

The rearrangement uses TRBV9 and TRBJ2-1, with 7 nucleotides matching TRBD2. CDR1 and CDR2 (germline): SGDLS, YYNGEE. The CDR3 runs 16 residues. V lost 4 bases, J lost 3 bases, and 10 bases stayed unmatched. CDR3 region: CASSPASGGSYNEQFF. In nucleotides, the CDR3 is TGTGCCAGCAGCCCTGCTAGCGGAGGGAGCTACAATGAGCAGTTCTTC.

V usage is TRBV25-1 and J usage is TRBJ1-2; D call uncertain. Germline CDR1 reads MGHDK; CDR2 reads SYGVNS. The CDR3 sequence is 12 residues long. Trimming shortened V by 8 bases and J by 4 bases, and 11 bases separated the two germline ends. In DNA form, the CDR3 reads TGTGCCAGCTCCAGCATAACCTATGGCTACACCTTC. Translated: CASSSITYGYTF.

The CDR3 sequence: CASSLVQISGSTDTQYF. The DNA for the CDR3 is TGTGCCAGCAGCTTAGTCCAGATTAGCGGTAGCACAGATACGCAGTATTTT. The chain has TRBV7-2 and TRBJ2-3; D possibly corresponds to TRBD2 (6 bases). Trimming took off 1 base at V and 0 bases at J, with 14 bases between the two ends. The CDR3 covers 17 residues. In germline, CDR1 is SGHTA, CDR2 FQGNSA.

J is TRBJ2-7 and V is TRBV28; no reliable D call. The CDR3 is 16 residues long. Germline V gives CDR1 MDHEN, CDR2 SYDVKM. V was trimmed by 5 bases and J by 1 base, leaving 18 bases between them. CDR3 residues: CASSGPGNRRSYEQYF. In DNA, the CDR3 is TGTGCCAGCAGTGGACCGGGCAATCGGCGGTCCTACGAGCAGTACTTC.

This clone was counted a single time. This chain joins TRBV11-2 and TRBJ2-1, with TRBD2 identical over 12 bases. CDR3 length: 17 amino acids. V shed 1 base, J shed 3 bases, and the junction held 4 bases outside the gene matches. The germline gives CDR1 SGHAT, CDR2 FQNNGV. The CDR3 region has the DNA TGTGCCAGCAGCTTAGGACTAGCGGGAGAATACTACAATGAGCAGTTCTTC. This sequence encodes CASSLGLAGEYYNEQFF.

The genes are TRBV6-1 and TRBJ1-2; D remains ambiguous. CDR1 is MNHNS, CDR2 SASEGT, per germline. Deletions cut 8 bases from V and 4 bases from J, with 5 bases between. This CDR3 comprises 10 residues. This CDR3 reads CASRLYGYTF. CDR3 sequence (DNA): TGTGCCAGCCGACTCTATGGCTACACCTTC.

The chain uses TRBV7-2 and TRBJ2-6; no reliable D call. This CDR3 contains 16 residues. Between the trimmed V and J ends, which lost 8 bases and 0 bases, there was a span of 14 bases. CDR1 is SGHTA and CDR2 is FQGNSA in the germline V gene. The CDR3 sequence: CASPTFSSSGANVLTF. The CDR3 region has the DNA TGTGCCAGCCCGACCTTTTCGTCCTCTGGGGCCAACGTCCTGACTTTC.

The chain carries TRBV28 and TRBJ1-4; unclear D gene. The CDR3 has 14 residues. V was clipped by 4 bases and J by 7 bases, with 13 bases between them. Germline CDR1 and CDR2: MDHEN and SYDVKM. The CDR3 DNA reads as TGTGCCAGCAGTTCACAGCGGTTTAGTGAAAAACTGTTTTTT. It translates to CASSSQRFSEKLFF.

The CDR3 loop reads CASSQGMRRTGPNIQYF. CDR3 nucleotides: TGCGCCAGCAGCCAAGGGATGCGCAGGACGGGGCCAAACATTCAGTACTTC. The rearrangement uses TRBV4-1 and TRBJ2-4, with D tentatively TRBD1 or TRBD2 (5 bases each). Germline-derived CDR1 and CDR2 are MGHRA and YSYEKL. V was clipped by 1 base and J by 6 bases, with 19 bases between them. The length of the CDR3 is 17 residues.

DNA of the CDR3: TGCAGCGTCCACGTCGTGGGTGCGGGGCAGTACTTC. Translated: CSVHVVGAGQYF. The chain links TRBV29-1 to TRBJ2-7; the D gene is possibly TRBD2 (5 bases). This CDR3 spans 12 amino acids. CDR1 is SQVTM and CDR2 is ANQGSEA in the germline V gene. Trimming took off 6 bases at V and 9 bases at J, with 18 bases between the two ends.

CDR3 protein: CASSPSQRVDEQYF. The CDR3 nucleotides are TGTGCCAGCAGCCCCTCCCAGAGGGTGGACGAGCAGTACTTC. The chain recombines TRBV14 with TRBJ2-7, with D possibly matching TRBD2 (5 bases). Trimming took 4 bases from V and 5 from J, leaving 15 bases between them. The germline V gene encodes CDR1 SGHDN and CDR2 FVKESK. The CDR3 contains 14 residues.

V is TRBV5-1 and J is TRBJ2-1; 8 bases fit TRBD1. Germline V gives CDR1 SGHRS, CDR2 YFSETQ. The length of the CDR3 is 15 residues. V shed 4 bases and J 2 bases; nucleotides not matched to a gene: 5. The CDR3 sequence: CASSPRQGTYNEQFF. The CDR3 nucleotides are TGCGCCAGCAGCCCCCGACAGGGGACCTACAATGAGCAGTTCTTC.

CDR3: CASLRPASSSQPQHF. The CDR3 coding sequence is TGTGCCTCTTTGAGACCGGCGTCAAGTAGTCAGCCCCAGCATTTT. The gene calls are TRBV7-9 and TRBJ1-5; D call uncertain. Germline loops: CDR1 SEHNR, CDR2 FQNEAQ (reference sequence). This CDR3 has 15 residues. Trimming took 11 bases from V and 6 from J, leaving 23 bases between them. The complete variable domain, with remaining parts taken from reference TRBV7-9 and TRBJ1-5, reads DTGVSQNPRHKITKRGQNVTFRCDPISEHNRLYWYRQTLGQGPEFLTYFQNEAQLEKSRLLSDRFSAERPKGSFSTLEIQRTEQGDSAMYLCASLRPASSSQPQHFGDGTRLSIL.

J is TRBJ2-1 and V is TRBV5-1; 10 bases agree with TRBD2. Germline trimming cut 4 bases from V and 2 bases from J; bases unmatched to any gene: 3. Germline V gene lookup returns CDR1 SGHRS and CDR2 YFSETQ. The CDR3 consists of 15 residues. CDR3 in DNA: TGCGCCAGCAGCCCGGGACTAGCGACCTACAATGAGCAGTTCTTC. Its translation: CASSPGLATYNEQFF.